One sample yielded the 27 T cell receptor beta chains listed below, sequenced in a study of CD8 T cells in Susac syndrome. RNA amounts of about 0.5 to 1 ug underwent reverse transcription with random hexamers. TCRdb re-analysed the immunoSEQ multiplex PCR reads in MiXCR, keeping a single row per CDR3 protein. The table lists 95,000 to 150,000 distinct CDR3 sequences, more than 85% of them singletons, with roughly 0.3% in the top ten. Sequenced: CD8+ T cells from PBMCs. The receptors here all came from a human donor with multiple sclerosis.

The chain employs TRBV27 and TRBJ2-1; D unresolved. The germline V gene has CDR1 MNHEY and CDR2 SMNVEV (reference sequence). The CDR3 is made up of 13 amino acids. The V gene lost 1 base and the J gene lost 8 bases, with 9 bases spanning the gap. CDR3 residues: CASSLYGVDEQFF. CDR3 DNA: TGTGCCAGCAGTTTATATGGGGTGGATGAGCAGTTCTTC.

The chain recombines TRBV20-1 with TRBJ1-2; 7 nucleotides line up with TRBD1. In germline, CDR1 is DFQATT, CDR2 SNEGSKA (reference sequence). This CDR3 region has 14 residues. With 1 base clipped from V and 3 bases from J, the junction kept 5 bases outside the gene matches. For the CDR3, the DNA is TGCAGTGCTAGAGGAGGAGACAGGGACTATGGCTACACCTTC. Its translation: CSARGGDRDYGYTF.

The chain joins TRBV7-9 to TRBJ1-1; D possibly corresponds to TRBD1 (6 bases). Per the germline V gene, CDR1 is SEHNR and CDR2 is FQNEAQ (reference sequence). The CDR3 spans 14 residues. V lost 2 bases to trimming and J lost 4 bases, with 11 bases between them. CDR3 in amino acids: CASSLTGTGTEAFF. CDR3 nucleotide sequence: TGTGCCAGCAGCTTAACAGGGACGGGCACTGAAGCTTTCTTT.

CDR3: CASTEGGTQYF. CDR3 sequence (DNA): TGTGCCAGCACCGAAGGGGGTACCCAGTACTTC. This chain joins TRBV6-5 and TRBJ2-5, with D perhaps matching TRBD1 (6 bases). With 7 bases removed from V and 8 bases from J, the gap between germline ends came to 11 bases. The length of the CDR3 is 11 residues. The germline V gene has CDR1 MNHEY and CDR2 SVGAGI.

This chain joins TRBV29-1 and TRBJ2-5; D remains ambiguous. Looked up from germline, CDR1 is SQVTM and CDR2 is ANQGSEA. With 1 base removed from V and 4 bases from J, the gap between germline ends came to 13 bases. CDR3 length: 14 amino acids. CDR3 bases: TGCAGCGTTGAAGCCCCAAAAGACGGAGAGACCCAGTACTTC. Translation gives CSVEAPKDGETQYF.

This sequence joins TRBV20-1 and TRBJ2-1; D might be TRBD1 (7 bases). The germline V and J ends were trimmed by 1 base and 8 bases, with 15 bases remaining between them. This CDR3 spans 14 amino acids. From germline, CDR1 is DFQATT and CDR2 SNEGSKA (reference sequence). CDR3 region: CSARGGLTGDEQFF. In DNA form, the CDR3 reads TGCAGTGCTAGAGGGGGACTTACAGGGGATGAGCAGTTCTTC.

This chain links TRBV4-1 with TRBJ1-1; D remains ambiguous. Trimming took off 2 bases at V and 3 bases at J, with 7 bases between the two ends. CDR1 MGHRA and CDR2 YSYEKL come from the germline V gene. The CDR3 has 13 amino acids. The CDR3 DNA is TGCGCCAGCAGCCAACCCACTCACACTGAAGCTTTCTTT. Its protein is CASSQPTHTEAFF.

The chain has TRBV11-2 and TRBJ2-2; D unclear. The germline V and J ends were trimmed by 0 bases and 0 bases, with 14 bases remaining between them. This CDR3 is built from 18 residues. In germline, CDR1 is SGHAT, CDR2 FQNNGV. The CDR3 DNA is TGTGCCAGCAGCTTAGATCCTCATTCCCGGACGAACACCGGGGAGCTGTTTTTT. This translates into CASSLDPHSRTNTGELFF.

V and J are TRBV12-3 or TRBV12-4 and TRBJ2-1; 12 nucleotides match TRBD2. The CDR3 is 16 residues long. J lost 7 bases, V lost 6 bases, and 10 bases had no gene match. The CDR3 nucleotides read TGTGCCAGCAGCCCAACGGGACTAGCGGGTCTGAATGAGCAGTTCTTC. Protein product: CASSPTGLAGLNEQFF.

This clonotype has just one count. V is TRBV4-1 and J is TRBJ1-1, with 10 nucleotides matching TRBD1. Germline V gives CDR1 MGHRA, CDR2 YSYEKL. The ends lost 3 bases at V and 6 bases at J; junction bases unmatched: 4. The CDR3 runs 14 residues. The CDR3 bases are TGCGCCAGCAGCCAGAGGGACAGGGGAGCTGAAGCTTTCTTT. It encodes CASSQRDRGAEAFF.

This rearrangement joins TRBV2 to TRBJ1-1; D is unclear. Germline V CDR1 and CDR2: SNHLY, FYNNEI. This CDR3 region has 10 residues. Trimming removed 7 bases from V and 8 bases from J, with 8 bases in between. CDR3 DNA: TGTGCCAGCAATGGAGCAGAAGCTTTCTTT. Protein product: CASNGAEAFF.

The chain recombines TRBV28 with TRBJ2-5, with D unclear. The assigned J gene may be wrong: the sequence end matches TRBJ2-7 better. The CDR3 length is 12 residues. From germline, CDR1 is MDHEN and CDR2 SYDVKM. CDR3 DNA: TGTGCCAGCAGTCGTGCGAGGCTCGAGCAGTACTTC. It codes for CASSRARLEQYF.

The rearrangement joins TRBV19 to TRBJ2-2; D call uncertain. V gave up 3 bases and J gave up 5 bases, with 16 bases separating them. CDR1 is LNHDA and CDR2 is SQIVND in the germline V gene (reference sequence). This CDR3 contains 16 residues. The DNA of the CDR3 is TGTGCCAGTAGTATCGTTCTCGGAATGGGGACCGGGGAGCTGTTTTTT. Encoded protein: CASSIVLGMGTGELFF.

This clonotype was counted between two and nine times. The chain uses TRBV4-2 and TRBJ2-6, with unresolved D. The CDR3 is made up of 15 amino acids. V was pared by 3 bases and J by 1 base, with 7 bases between. CDR1 is LGHNA, CDR2 YNFKEQ, per germline. CDR3 sequence: CASSHTASGANVLTF. As DNA, the CDR3 is TGTGCCAGCAGCCATACAGCGTCTGGGGCCAACGTCCTGACTTTC.

The chain couples TRBV7-9 to TRBJ2-4; TRBD2 agrees at 9 bases. With 1 base clipped from V and 6 bases from J, the junction kept 7 bases outside the gene matches. Germline-derived CDR1 and CDR2 are SEHNR and FQNEAQ (reference sequence). The CDR3 sequence is 16 residues long. The CDR3 sequence is CASSLEPAGGGNIQYF. The CDR3 DNA reads as TGTGCCAGCAGCTTAGAACCGGCGGGAGGGGGAAACATTCAGTACTTC.

This chain links TRBV6-1 with TRBJ2-7, with D maybe TRBD2 (5 bases). In germline, CDR1 is MNHNS, CDR2 SASEGT. Deletions cut 7 bases from V and 6 bases from J, with 13 bases between. The CDR3 spans 12 residues. CDR3 sequence reads: CASIERRGEQYF. Written as DNA, the CDR3 is TGTGCCAGCATCGAACGCCGGGGCGAGCAGTACTTC.

This CDR3 is CASRTGRAPSTDTQYF. The CDR3 DNA follows: TGTGCCAGCAGGACCGGCCGTGCTCCTAGCACAGATACGCAGTATTTT. This chain uses TRBV7-8 with TRBJ2-3, with unresolved D. CDR3 size: 16 residues. V lost 6 bases and J lost 0, with 16 bases in between. Germline CDR1 and CDR2: SGHVS and FQNEAQ. Variable domain in full (rest from reference TRBV7-8 and TRBJ2-3): GAGVSQSPRYKVAKRGQDVALRCDPISGHVSLFWYQQALGQGPEFLTYFQNEAQLDKSGLPSDRFFAERPEGSVSTLKIQRTQQEDSAVYLCASRTGRAPSTDTQYFGPGTRLTVL.

The gene calls are TRBV7-9 and TRBJ2-1; TRBD2 aligns across 11 bases. Germline CDR1 and CDR2: SEHNR and FQNEAQ (reference sequence). The V segment lost 1 base and the J segment 5 bases; nucleotides outside the gene matches: 1. The CDR3 sequence is 15 residues long. CDR3 DNA sequence: TGTGCCAGCAGCTTAGTAGCGGGGGGGGACAATGAGCAGTTCTTC. This sequence encodes CASSLVAGGDNEQFF.

V and J are TRBV28 and TRBJ2-7; no definite D call. The CDR3 has 13 residues. V lost 6 bases and J 2 bases, leaving 11 bases between the germline ends. CDR1 and CDR2 (germline): MDHEN, SYDVKM. Here the CDR3 reads CASSPGSPYEQYF. The CDR3 nucleotides read TGTGCCAGCAGCCCCGGGTCGCCCTACGAGCAGTACTTC.

This chain's CDR3 is CASSLDGYTF. The DNA of the CDR3 is TGTGCCAGCAGCTTAGATGGCTACACCTTC. The rearrangement uses TRBV7-9 and TRBJ1-2; D is unresolved. Germline values: CDR1 SEHNR, CDR2 FQNEAQ (reference sequence). The V gene lost 1 base and the J gene lost 6 bases, with 0 bases spanning the gap. CDR3 size: 10 residues.

The chain links TRBV24-1 to TRBJ2-1, with a tentative D call TRBD2 (6 bases). Germline CDR1 KGHDR, CDR2 SFDVKD. The germline V and J ends were trimmed by 7 bases and 6 bases, with 18 bases remaining between them. The CDR3 is 15 residues long. DNA of the CDR3: TGTGCCACCAGGGTTCTGGGACTCGACTCCAATGAGCAGTTCTTC. Amino acids: CATRVLGLDSNEQFF.

V usage is TRBV29-1 and J usage is TRBJ2-1; 12 bases are shared with TRBD2. CDR1 and CDR2 (germline): SQVTM, ANQGSEA. The CDR3 spans 14 residues. Trimming cost V 7 bases and J 4 bases; bases outside gene matches: 5. CDR3 region: CSDRTSGNYNEQFF. The CDR3 DNA follows: TGCAGCGATAGGACTAGCGGGAATTACAATGAGCAGTTCTTC.

V is TRBV7-2 and J is TRBJ1-5; possibly TRBD1 for D (6 bases). The CDR3 has 14 amino acids. V was pared by 2 bases and J by 5 bases, with 10 bases between. CDR1 SGHTA and CDR2 FQGNSA come from the germline V gene. This CDR3 reads CASSLQGWDQPQHF. The CDR3, as DNA: TGTGCCAGCAGCTTACAGGGGTGGGATCAGCCCCAGCATTTT.

The J gene is TRBJ1-1, the V gene TRBV7-9; TRBD1 agrees at 7 bases. With 6 bases clipped from V and 3 bases from J, the junction kept 7 bases outside the gene matches. In germline, CDR1 is SEHNR, CDR2 FQNEAQ (reference sequence). The CDR3 is made up of 14 amino acids. CDR3 DNA: TGTGCCAGCAGACACAGGGGCTACGACACTGAAGCTTTCTTT. Amino acids: CASRHRGYDTEAFF.

The rearrangement uses TRBV4-1 and TRBJ2-7; TRBD1 aligns across 9 bases. Germline CDR1 is MGHRA and CDR2 is YSYEKL. J was trimmed by 3 bases and V by 4 bases; bases with no gene match: 7. The CDR3 covers 15 residues. Here the CDR3 reads CASSRGTGSGYEQYV. Written as DNA, the CDR3 is TGCGCCAGCAGCCGGGGGACAGGGAGCGGCTACGAGCAGTACGTC.

This chain joins TRBV27 and TRBJ1-2, with 11 bases matching TRBD1. This CDR3 is 15 amino acids long. The junction had 8 bases not matched to a gene; V was cut back by 6 bases and J by 5 bases. CDR1 is MNHEY and CDR2 is SMNVEV in the germline V gene (reference sequence). The CDR3: CASSTGTGGLYGYTF. CDR3 DNA: TGTGCCAGCAGCACCGGGACAGGGGGGTTGTATGGCTACACCTTC.

The V and J genes are TRBV25-1 and TRBJ1-2, with D possibly being TRBD1 (6 bases). The CDR3 covers 11 residues. The germline V gene encodes CDR1 MGHDK and CDR2 SYGVNS. V was clipped by 4 bases and J by 8 bases, with 8 bases between them. CDR3 residues: CASSGTEGYTF. CDR3 DNA sequence: TGTGCCAGCAGTGGGACAGAAGGCTACACCTTC.